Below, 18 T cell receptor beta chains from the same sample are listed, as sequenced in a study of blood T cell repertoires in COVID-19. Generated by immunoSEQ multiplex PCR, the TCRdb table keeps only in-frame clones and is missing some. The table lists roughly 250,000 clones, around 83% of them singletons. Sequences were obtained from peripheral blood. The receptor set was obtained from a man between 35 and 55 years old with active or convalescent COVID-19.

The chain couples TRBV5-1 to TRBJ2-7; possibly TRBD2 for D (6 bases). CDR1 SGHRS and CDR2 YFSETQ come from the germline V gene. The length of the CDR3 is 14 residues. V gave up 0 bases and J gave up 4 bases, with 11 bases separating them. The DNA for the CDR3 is TGCGCCAGCAGCTTGGACGGGAGTAGTTACGAGCAGTACTTC. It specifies CASSLDGSSYEQYF.

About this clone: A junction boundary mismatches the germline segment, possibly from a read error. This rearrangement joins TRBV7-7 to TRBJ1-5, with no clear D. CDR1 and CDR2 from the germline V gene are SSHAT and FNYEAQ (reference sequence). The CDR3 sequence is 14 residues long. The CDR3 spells CASTPRVGNQPQHF. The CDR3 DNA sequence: TGTGCTAGCACCCCACGCGTGGGCAATCAGCCCCAGCATTTT.

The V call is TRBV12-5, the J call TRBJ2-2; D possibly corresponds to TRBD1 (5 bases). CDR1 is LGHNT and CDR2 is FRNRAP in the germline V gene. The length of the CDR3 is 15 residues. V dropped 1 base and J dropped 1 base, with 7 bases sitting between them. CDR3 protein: CASGLGTGNTGELFF. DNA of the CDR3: TGTGCTAGTGGTTTGGGAACAGGGAACACCGGGGAGCTGTTTTTT.

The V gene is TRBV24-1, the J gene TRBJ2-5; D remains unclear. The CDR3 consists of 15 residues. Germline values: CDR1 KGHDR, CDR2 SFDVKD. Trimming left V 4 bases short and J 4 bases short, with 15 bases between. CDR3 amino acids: CATSDPRTSGETQYF. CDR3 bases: TGTGCCACCAGTGACCCTCGCACCTCAGGAGAGACCCAGTACTTC.

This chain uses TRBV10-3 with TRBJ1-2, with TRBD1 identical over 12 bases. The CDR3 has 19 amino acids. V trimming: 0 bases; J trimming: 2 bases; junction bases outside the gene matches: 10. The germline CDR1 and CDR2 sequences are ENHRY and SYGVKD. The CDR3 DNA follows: TGTGCCATCAGTGAGTCGGGGACAGGGGGCGTTTTTCGAAACTATGGCTACACCTTC. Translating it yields CAISESGTGGVFRNYGYTF.

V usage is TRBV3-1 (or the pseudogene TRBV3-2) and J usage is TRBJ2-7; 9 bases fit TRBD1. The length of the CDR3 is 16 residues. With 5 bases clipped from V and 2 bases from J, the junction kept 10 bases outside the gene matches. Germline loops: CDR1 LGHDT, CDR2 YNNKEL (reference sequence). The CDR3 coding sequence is TGTGCCAGCAGCTTGAGCAACAGGGGGCAAACCTACGAGCAGTACTTC. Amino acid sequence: CASSLSNRGQTYEQYF.

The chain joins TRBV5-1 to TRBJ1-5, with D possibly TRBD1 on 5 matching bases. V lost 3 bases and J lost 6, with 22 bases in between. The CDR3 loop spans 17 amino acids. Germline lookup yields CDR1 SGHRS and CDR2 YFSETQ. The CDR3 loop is CASSSQNEGPRGQPQHF. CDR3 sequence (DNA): TGCGCCAGCAGCTCCCAAAACGAAGGACCAAGGGGTCAGCCCCAGCATTTT.

CDR3 amino acids: CASSLAIQGVNSPLHF. The CDR3 DNA follows: TGTGCCAGCAGCTTAGCAATTCAGGGGGTGAATTCACCCCTCCACTTT. V is TRBV7-2 and J is TRBJ1-6; TRBD1 agrees at 7 bases. The CDR3 runs 16 residues. In germline, CDR1 is SGHTA, CDR2 FQGNSA. V gave up 0 bases and J gave up 7 bases; unmatched junction bases: 6.

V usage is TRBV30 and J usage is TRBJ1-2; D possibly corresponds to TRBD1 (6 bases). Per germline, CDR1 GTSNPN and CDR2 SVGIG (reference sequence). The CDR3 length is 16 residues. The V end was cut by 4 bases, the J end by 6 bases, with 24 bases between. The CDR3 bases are TGTGCCTGGACCCGTGTCCCGGACAGCCAAAAACATGGCTACACCTTC. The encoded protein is CAWTRVPDSQKHGYTF.

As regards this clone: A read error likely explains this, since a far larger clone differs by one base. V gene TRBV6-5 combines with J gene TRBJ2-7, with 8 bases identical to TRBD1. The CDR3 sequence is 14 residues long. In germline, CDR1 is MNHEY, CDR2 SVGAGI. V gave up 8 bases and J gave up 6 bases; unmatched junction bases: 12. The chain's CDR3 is CASGDLGQGSEQYF. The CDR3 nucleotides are TGTGCCAGCGGGGATTTAGGACAGGGATCCGAGCAGTACTTC.

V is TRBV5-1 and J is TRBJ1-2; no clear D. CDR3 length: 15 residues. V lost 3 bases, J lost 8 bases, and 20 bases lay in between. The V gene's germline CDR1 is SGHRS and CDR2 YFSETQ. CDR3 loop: CASSSNAGWGEGYTF. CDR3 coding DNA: TGCGCCAGCAGCTCGAACGCCGGTTGGGGAGAAGGCTACACCTTC.

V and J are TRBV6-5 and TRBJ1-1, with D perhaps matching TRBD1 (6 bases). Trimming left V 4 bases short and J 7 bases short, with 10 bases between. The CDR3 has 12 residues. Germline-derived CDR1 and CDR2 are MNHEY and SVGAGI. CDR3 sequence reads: CASSWTVGEAFF. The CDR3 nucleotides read TGTGCCAGCAGTTGGACAGTTGGTGAAGCTTTCTTT.

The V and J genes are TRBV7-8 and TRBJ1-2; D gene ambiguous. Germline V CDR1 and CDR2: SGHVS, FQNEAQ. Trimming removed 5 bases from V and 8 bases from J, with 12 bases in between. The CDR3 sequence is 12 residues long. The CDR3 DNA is TGTGCCAGCAGCCCAACGGGGTGGGGCTACACCTTC. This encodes CASSPTGWGYTF. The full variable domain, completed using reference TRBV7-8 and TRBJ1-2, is GAGVSQSPRYKVAKRGQDVALRCDPISGHVSLFWYQQALGQGPEFLTYFQNEAQLDKSGLPSDRFFAERPEGSVSTLKIQRTQQEDSAVYLCASSPTGWGYTFGSGTRLTVV.

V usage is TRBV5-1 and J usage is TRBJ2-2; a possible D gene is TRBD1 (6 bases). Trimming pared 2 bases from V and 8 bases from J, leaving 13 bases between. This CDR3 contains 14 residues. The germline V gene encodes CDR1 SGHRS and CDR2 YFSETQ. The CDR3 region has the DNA TGCGCCAGCAGCTTAAATTGGGGGACAGGGGAGCTGTTTTTT. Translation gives CASSLNWGTGELFF.

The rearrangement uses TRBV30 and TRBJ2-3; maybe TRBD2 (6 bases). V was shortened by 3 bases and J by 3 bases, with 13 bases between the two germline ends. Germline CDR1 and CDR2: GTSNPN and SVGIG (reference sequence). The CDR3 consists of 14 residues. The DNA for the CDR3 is TGTGCCTGGAGCGACAGTGGAGGGACAGATACGCAGTATTTT. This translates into CAWSDSGGTDTQYF.

As DNA, the CDR3 is TGTGCCAGCAGCGCACAGGGAGTGGTTGAGCAGTTCTTC. This encodes CASSAQGVVEQFF. The chain joins TRBV7-9 to TRBJ2-1; possible D gene TRBD1, 6 bases. The V and J ends lost 5 bases and 9 bases respectively, with 14 bases between them. The CDR3 has 13 amino acids. The germline V gene has CDR1 SEHNR and CDR2 FQNEAQ (reference sequence). The full variable domain, completed using reference TRBV7-9 and TRBJ2-1, is DTGVSQNPRHKITKRGQNVTFRCDPISEHNRLYWYRQTLGQGPEFLTYFQNEAQLEKSRLLSDRFSAERPKGSFSTLEIQRTEQGDSAMYLCASSAQGVVEQFFGPGTRLTVL.

The CDR3 loop is CASSQAVAGGSGTEAFF. In DNA form, the CDR3 reads TGTGCCAGCAGCCAAGCGGTGGCAGGGGGCAGTGGCACTGAAGCTTTCTTT. V and J are TRBV14 and TRBJ1-1, with TRBD1 matching 8 bases. CDR3 length: 17 amino acids. Per the germline V gene, CDR1 is SGHDN and CDR2 is FVKESK. Trimming at V came to 1 base and at J to 4 bases, leaving 11 bases not matched to a gene.

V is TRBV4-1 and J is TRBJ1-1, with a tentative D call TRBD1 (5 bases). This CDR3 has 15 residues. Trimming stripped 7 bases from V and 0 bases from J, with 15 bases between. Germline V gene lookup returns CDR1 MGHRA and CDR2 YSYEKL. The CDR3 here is CASTKAGGMNTEAFF. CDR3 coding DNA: TGCGCCAGCACAAAAGCGGGGGGGATGAACACTGAAGCTTTCTTT.